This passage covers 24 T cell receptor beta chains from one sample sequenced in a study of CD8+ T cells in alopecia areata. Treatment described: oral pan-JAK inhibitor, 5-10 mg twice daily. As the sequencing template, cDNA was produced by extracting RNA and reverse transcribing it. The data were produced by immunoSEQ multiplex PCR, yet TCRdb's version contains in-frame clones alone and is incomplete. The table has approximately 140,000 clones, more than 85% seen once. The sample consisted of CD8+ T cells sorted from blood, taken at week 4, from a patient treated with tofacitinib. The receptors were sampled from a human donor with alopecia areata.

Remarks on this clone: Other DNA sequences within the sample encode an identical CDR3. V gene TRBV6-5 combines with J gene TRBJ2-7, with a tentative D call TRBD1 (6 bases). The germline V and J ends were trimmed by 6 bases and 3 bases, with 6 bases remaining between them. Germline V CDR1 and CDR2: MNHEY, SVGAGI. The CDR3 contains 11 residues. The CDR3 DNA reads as TGTGCCAGCAGGACAGGCTACGAGCAGTACTTC. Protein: CASRTGYEQYF.

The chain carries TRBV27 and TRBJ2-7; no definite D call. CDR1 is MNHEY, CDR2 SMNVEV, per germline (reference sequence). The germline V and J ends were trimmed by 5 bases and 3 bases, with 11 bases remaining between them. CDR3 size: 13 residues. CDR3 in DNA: TGTGCCAGCAGTCCAAATCTCAACTACGAGCAGTACTTC. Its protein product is CASSPNLNYEQYF.

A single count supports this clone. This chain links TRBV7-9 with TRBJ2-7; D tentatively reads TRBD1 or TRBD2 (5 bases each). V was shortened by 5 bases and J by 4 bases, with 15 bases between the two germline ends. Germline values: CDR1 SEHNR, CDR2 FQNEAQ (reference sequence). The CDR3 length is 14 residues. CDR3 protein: CASSESGRLYEQYF. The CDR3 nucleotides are TGTGCCAGCAGCGAGTCGGGACGGCTTTACGAGCAGTACTTC.

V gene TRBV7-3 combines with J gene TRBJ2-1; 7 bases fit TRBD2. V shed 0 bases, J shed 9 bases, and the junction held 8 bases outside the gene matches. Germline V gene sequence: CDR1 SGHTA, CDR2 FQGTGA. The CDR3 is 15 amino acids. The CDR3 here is CASSLTLAESGEQFF. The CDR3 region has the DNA TGTGCCAGCAGCTTAACTCTAGCGGAGAGCGGTGAGCAGTTCTTC.

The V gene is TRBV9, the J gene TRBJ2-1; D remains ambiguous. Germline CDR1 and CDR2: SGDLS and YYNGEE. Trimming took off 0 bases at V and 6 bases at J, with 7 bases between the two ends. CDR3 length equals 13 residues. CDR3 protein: CASSVDYRNEQFF. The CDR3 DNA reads TGTGCCAGCAGCGTAGATTACCGCAATGAGCAGTTCTTC.

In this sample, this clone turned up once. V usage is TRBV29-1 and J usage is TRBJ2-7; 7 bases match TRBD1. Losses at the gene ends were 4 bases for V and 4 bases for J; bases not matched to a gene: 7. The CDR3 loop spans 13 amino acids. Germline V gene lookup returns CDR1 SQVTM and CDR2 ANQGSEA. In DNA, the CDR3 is TGCAGCGTTGCCCCGACAGGGTTATACGAGCAGTACTTC. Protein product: CSVAPTGLYEQYF.

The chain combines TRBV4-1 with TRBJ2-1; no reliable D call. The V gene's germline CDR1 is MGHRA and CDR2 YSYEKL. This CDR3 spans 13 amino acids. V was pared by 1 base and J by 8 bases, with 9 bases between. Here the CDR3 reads CASSQVLDHEQFF. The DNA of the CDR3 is TGCGCCAGCAGCCAAGTTCTAGACCATGAGCAGTTCTTC.

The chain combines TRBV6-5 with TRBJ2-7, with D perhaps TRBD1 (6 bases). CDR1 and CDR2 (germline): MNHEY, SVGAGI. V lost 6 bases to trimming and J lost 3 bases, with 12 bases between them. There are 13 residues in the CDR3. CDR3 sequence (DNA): TGTGCCAGCAGCCTTGGACAGTACTACGAGCAGTACTTC. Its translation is CASSLGQYYEQYF.

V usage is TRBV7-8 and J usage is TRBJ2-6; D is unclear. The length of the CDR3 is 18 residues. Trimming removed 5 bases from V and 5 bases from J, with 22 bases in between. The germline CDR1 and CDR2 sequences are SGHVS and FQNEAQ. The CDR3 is CASSVRLYPQSRANVLTF. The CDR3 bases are TGTGCCAGCAGCGTTCGGTTGTACCCACAAAGTCGGGCCAACGTCCTGACTTTC.

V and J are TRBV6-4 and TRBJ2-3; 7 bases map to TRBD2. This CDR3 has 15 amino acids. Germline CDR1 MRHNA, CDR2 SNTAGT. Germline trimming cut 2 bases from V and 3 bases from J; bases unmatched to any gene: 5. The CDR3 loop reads CASSDGSGTTDTQYF. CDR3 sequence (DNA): TGTGCCAGCAGTGACGGAAGCGGGACTACAGATACGCAGTATTTT.

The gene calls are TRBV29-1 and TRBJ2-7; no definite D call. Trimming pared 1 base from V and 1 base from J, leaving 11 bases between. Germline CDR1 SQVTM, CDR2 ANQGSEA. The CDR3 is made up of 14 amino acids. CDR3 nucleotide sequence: TGCAGCGTTGAAGTTGGGGAAGGGTCCTACGAGCAGTACTTC. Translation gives CSVEVGEGSYEQYF.

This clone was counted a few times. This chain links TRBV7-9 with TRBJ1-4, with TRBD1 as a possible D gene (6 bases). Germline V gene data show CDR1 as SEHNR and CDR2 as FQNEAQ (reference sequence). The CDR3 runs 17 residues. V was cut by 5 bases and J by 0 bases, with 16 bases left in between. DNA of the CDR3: TGTGCCAGCAGCGCCCGGGACACCACAGCAACTAATGAAAAACTGTTTTTT. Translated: CASSARDTTATNEKLFF. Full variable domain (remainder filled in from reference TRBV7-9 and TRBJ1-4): DTGVSQNPRHKITKRGQNVTFRCDPISEHNRLYWYRQTLGQGPEFLTYFQNEAQLEKSRLLSDRFSAERPKGSFSTLEIQRTEQGDSAMYLCASSARDTTATNEKLFFGSGTQLSVL.

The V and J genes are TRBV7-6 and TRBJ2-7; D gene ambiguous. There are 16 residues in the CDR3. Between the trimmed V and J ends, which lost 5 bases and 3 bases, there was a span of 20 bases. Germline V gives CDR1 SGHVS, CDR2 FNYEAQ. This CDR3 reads CASSHSQDPISYEQYF. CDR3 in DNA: TGTGCCAGCAGCCACAGCCAGGACCCAATAAGCTACGAGCAGTACTTC.

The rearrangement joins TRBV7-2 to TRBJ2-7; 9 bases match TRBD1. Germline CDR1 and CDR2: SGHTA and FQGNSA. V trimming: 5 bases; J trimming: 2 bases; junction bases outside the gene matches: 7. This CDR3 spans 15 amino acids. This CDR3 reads CASSPVTGGPYEQYF. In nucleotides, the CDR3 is TGTGCCAGCAGCCCCGTCACAGGGGGCCCCTACGAGCAGTACTTC.

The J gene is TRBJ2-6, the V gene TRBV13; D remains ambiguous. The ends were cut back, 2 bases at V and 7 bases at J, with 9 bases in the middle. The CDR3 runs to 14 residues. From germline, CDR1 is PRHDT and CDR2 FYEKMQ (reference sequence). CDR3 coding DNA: TGTGCCAGCAGCTTAAACTCTAGAGCCAACGTCCTGACTTTC. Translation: CASSLNSRANVLTF.

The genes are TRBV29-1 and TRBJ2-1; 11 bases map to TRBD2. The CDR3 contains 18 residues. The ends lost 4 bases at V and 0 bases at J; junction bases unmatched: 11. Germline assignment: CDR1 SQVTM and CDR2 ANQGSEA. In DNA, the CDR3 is TGCAGCGTTGTATCTAGCGGGGGGCCTAACCTCTCCTACAATGAGCAGTTCTTC. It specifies CSVVSSGGPNLSYNEQFF.

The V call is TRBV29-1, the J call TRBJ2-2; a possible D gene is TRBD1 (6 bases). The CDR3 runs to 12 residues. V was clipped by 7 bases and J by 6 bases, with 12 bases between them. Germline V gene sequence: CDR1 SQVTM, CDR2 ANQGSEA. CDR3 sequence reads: CSGSTGPGELFF. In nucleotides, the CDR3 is TGCAGCGGATCGACAGGCCCCGGGGAGCTGTTTTTT.

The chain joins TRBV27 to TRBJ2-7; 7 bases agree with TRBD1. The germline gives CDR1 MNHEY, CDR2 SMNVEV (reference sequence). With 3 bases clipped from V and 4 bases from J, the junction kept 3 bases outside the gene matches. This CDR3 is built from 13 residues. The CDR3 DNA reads TGTGCCAGCAGTTTGGGACAGTTTTACGAGCAGTACTTC. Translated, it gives CASSLGQFYEQYF.

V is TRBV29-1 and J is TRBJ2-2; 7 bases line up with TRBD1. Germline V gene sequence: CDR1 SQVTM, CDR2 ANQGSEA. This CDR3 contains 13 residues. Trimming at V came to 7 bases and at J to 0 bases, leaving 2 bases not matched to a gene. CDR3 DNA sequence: TGCAGCGCGGGACAGACGAACACCGGGGAGCTGTTTTTT. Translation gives CSAGQTNTGELFF.

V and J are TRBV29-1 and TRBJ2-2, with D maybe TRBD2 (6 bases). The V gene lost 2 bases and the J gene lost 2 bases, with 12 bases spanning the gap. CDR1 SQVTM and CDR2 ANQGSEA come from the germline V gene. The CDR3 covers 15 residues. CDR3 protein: CSVESGQINTGELFF. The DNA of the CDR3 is TGCAGCGTTGAAAGCGGGCAGATTAACACCGGGGAGCTGTTTTTT.

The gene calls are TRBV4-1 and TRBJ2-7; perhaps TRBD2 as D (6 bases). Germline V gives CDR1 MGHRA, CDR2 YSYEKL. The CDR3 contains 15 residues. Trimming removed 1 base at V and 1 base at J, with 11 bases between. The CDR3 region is CASSQGGGMSYEQYF. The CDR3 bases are TGCGCCAGCAGCCAAGGAGGAGGGATGTCCTACGAGCAGTACTTC.

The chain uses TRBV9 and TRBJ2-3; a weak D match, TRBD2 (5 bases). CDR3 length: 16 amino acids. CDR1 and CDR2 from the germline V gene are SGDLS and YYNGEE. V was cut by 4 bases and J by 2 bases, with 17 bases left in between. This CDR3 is CASSNSPSHPTDTQYF. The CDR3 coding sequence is TGTGCCAGCAGCAACTCCCCTAGCCATCCCACAGATACGCAGTATTTT.

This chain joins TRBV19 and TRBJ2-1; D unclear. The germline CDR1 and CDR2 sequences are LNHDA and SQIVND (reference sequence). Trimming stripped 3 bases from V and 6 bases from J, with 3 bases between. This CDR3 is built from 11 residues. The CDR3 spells CASSIPNEQFF. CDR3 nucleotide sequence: TGTGCCAGTAGTATCCCCAATGAGCAGTTCTTC.

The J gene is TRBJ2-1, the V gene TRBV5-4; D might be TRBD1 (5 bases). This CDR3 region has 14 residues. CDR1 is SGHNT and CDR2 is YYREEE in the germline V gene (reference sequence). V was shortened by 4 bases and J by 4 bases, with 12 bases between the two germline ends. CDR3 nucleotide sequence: TGTGCCAGCAGCCCCCGTGGGGCGTACAATGAGCAGTTCTTC. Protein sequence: CASSPRGAYNEQFF.